The rows below give T cell receptor beta chains drawn from one sample of a study of T cells in Graves' hyperthyroidism and ophthalmopathy. TCRdb analysed the multiplex PCR reads with MiXCR anew, one entry per CDR3 protein. The data show about 290,000 distinct CDR3 sequences, approximately 15% seen once. The specimen sequenced was blood. The receptors originated from a man in his thirties or forties with Graves' hyperthyroidism. The CDR3 runs from the conserved cysteine through the conserved F or W. D genes are given only for firm matches. Size is stated for part of the rows, as once, few or many counts, or as a class when the clone is expanded.

size: many
D: .
V: TRBV11-3
J: TRBJ2-3
DNA: TGTGCCAGCAGCTTTATGACGCGGGACACAGATACGCAGTATTTT
CDR3: CASSFMTRDTDTQYF

size: .
D: .
V: TRBV19
J: TRBJ1-2
DNA: TGTGCCAGTAGTAAGGAGGGTATGGGTGGCTACACCTTC
CDR3: CASSKEGMGGYTF

size: .
D: .
V: TRBV27
J: TRBJ1-6
DNA: TGTGCCAGCAGTTTAGGTCAGGGGTATAATTCACCCCTCCACTTT
CDR3: CASSLGQGYNSPLHF

size: .
D: .
V: TRBV11-1
J: TRBJ1-6
DNA: TGTGCCAGCGGCCCCCGAGGAGGACTGTGGGCACCCCTCCACTTT
CDR3: CASGPRGGLWAPLHF

size: .
D: TRBD1
V: TRBV5-6
J: TRBJ1-2
DNA: TGTGCCAGCAGCTTATGGGACAGGAGCTACACCTTC
CDR3: CASSLWDRSYTF

size: many
D: .
V: TRBV11-2
J: TRBJ2-4
DNA: TGTGCCAGCAGCTTAGTCCCGACTATTTCCAGAAACATTCAGTACTTC
CDR3: CASSLVPTISRNIQYF

size: .
D: TRBD1
V: TRBV18
J: TRBJ1-2
DNA: TGTGCCAGCTCACCGGGACAGGGGAGCATCCATGGCTACACCTTC
CDR3: CASSPGQGSIHGYTF

size: many
D: .
V: TRBV10-3
J: TRBJ2-1
DNA: TGTGCCATCAGTGTTAGGGCAGGGGACAATGAGCAGTTCTTC
CDR3: CAISVRAGDNEQFF

size: .
D: TRBD1
V: TRBV7-2
J: TRBJ1-4
DNA: TGTGCCAGCAGCTCGTTACAGGGGTACAAAGAAAAACTGTTTTTT
CDR3: CASSSLQGYKEKLFF

size: .
D: TRBD2
V: TRBV30
J: TRBJ2-3
DNA: TGTGCCTGGAGTGTCGGGGGGGAAGCAGATACGCAGTATTTT
CDR3: CAWSVGGEADTQYF

size: .
D: TRBD2
V: TRBV18
J: TRBJ2-3
DNA: TGTGCCAGCTCACCTAGGGGTCCAGCGGGAGGCCCTAGCACAGATACGCAGTATTTT
CDR3: CASSPRGPAGGPSTDTQYF

size: many
D: .
V: TRBV3-1
J: TRBJ1-1
DNA: TGTGCCAGCAGCGCGCTTTTAGACCGCGCCTACACTGAAGCTTTCTTT
CDR3: CASSALLDRAYTEAFF

size: few
D: .
V: TRBV6-1
J: TRBJ2-7
DNA: TGTGCCAGCAGTCTAACGGACGTATACGAGCAGTACTTC
CDR3: CASSLTDVYEQYF

size: many
D: .
V: TRBV20-1
J: TRBJ2-3
DNA: TGCAGTGCTCCTCACCGGTCTGGGGGTTCGCAGTATTTT
CDR3: CSAPHRSGGSQYF

size: many
D: TRBD2
V: TRBV27
J: TRBJ2-1
DNA: TGTGCCAGCAGTTTTGGGCGGGAGGGGTATGAGCAGTTCTTC
CDR3: CASSFGREGYEQFF

size: few
D: TRBD1
V: TRBV6-1
J: TRBJ2-7
DNA: TGTGCCACCCAACCCGGGACAGGGGTCACCTACGAGCAGTACTTC
CDR3: CATQPGTGVTYEQYF

size: .
D: .
V: TRBV11-1
J: TRBJ1-2
DNA: TGTGCCAGCAGCTTGCAGGCGGGGGAGAACTATGGCTACACCTTC
CDR3: CASSLQAGENYGYTF

size: many
D: .
V: TRBV29-1
J: TRBJ1-1
DNA: TGCAGCGTCCTTAACACTGAAGCTTTCTTT
CDR3: CSVLNTEAFF

size: many
D: .
V: TRBV28
J: TRBJ2-7
DNA: TGTGCCAGCAGGGGGACCTTCTACGAGCAGTACTTC
CDR3: CASRGTFYEQYF

size: .
D: TRBD2
V: TRBV12-3/TRBV12-4
J: TRBJ2-1
DNA: TGTGCCAGCAGTTTAGTAGCGGGGGCGGCCTACAATGAGCAGTTCTTC
CDR3: CASSLVAGAAYNEQFF

size: many
D: .
V: TRBV7-9
J: TRBJ2-7
DNA: TGTGCCAGCAGCCACCCAAGCTCCTACGAGCAGTACTTC
CDR3: CASSHPSSYEQYF

size: few
D: .
V: TRBV14
J: TRBJ1-6
DNA: TGTGCCAGCAGCAAGGGACGGGGAAATTCACCCCTCCACTTT
CDR3: CASSKGRGNSPLHF

size: many
D: .
V: TRBV12-3/TRBV12-4
J: TRBJ2-5
DNA: TGTGCCAGCAGGACGAGACATCAAGAGACCCAGTACTTC
CDR3: CASRTRHQETQYF

size: few
D: TRBD2
V: TRBV6-4
J: TRBJ2-1
DNA: TGTGCCAGCAGTGTCGGACTAGCGGGAGGGCCAAGGTATGAGCAGTTCTTC
CDR3: CASSVGLAGGPRYEQFF

size: few
D: TRBD1
V: TRBV7-3
J: TRBJ1-3
DNA: TGTGCCAGCAGCCCAACGGGGACAGGGTCTTCCTCTGGAAACACCATATATTTT
CDR3: CASSPTGTGSSSGNTIYF

size: few
D: .
V: TRBV28
J: TRBJ2-6
DNA: TGTGCCAGCAGCCCTGGGGGGTCTGGGGCCAACGTCCTGACTTTC
CDR3: CASSPGGSGANVLTF

size: few
D: .
V: TRBV7-2
J: TRBJ1-5
DNA: TGTGCCAGCAGCCCACCGGGAGGGGATCAGCCCCAGCATTTT
CDR3: CASSPPGGDQPQHF

size: few
D: .
V: TRBV20-1
J: TRBJ2-3
DNA: TGCAGTGCCTACGGACCCGGGGTGGCAGATACGCAGTATTTT
CDR3: CSAYGPGVADTQYF

size: .
D: .
V: TRBV10-1
J: TRBJ1-5
DNA: TGCGCCAGCCCCCCGTTCAGGGTAGGCAATCAACCCCAGCATTTT
CDR3: CASPPFRVGNQPQHF

size: many
D: .
V: TRBV5-6
J: TRBJ1-1
DNA: TGTGCCAGCAGCTTCGTTTCTCGGGGCCCCACTGAAGCTTTCTTT
CDR3: CASSFVSRGPTEAFF

size: many
D: .
V: TRBV18
J: TRBJ1-1
DNA: TGTGCCAGCTCCCCTCGTCCTGGGGACACTGAAGCTTTCTTT
CDR3: CASSPRPGDTEAFF

size: many
D: .
V: TRBV12-3/TRBV12-4
J: TRBJ2-6
DNA: TGTGCCAGCAGTTTCTCGGGGCGGGCGGCCAACGTCCTGACTTTC
CDR3: CASSFSGRAANVLTF

size: many
D: .
V: TRBV20-1
J: TRBJ1-2
DNA: TGCAGTGCTAGAGATCTCGAGGGGCTTATCTATGGCTACACCTTC
CDR3: CSARDLEGLIYGYTF

size: many
D: .
V: TRBV6-1
J: TRBJ2-5
DNA: TGTGCCTCCCGGACAGCCGAAACAAGAAGAACCCAGTACTTC
CDR3: CASRTAETRRTQYF

size: .
D: .
V: TRBV28
J: TRBJ2-3
DNA: TGTGCCAGCGGTTTGGAACGCACAGATACGCGGTATTTT
CDR3: CASGLERTDTRYF

size: many
D: TRBD1
V: TRBV2
J: TRBJ2-7
DNA: TGTGCCAGCCGTGACAGGGTCCACGAGCAGTACTTC
CDR3: CASRDRVHEQYF

size: .
D: TRBD2
V: TRBV19
J: TRBJ2-1
DNA: TGTGCCAGTAGTTTCACTAGCGGGAGTCGGGATGAGCAGTTCTTC
CDR3: CASSFTSGSRDEQFF

size: .
D: TRBD2
V: TRBV4-1
J: TRBJ2-3
DNA: TGCGCCAGCAGCAGTACCTTAGCGGGTAGCACAGATACGCAGTATTTT
CDR3: CASSSTLAGSTDTQYF

size: .
D: TRBD1
V: TRBV29-1
J: TRBJ2-7
DNA: TGCAGCGTTGAAGCGGGACAGGGCGGCTACGAGCAGTACTTC
CDR3: CSVEAGQGGYEQYF

size: few
D: .
V: TRBV15
J: TRBJ1-6
DNA: TGTGCCACCAGCAGGGAGGTTGTTTCACCCCTCCACTTT
CDR3: CATSREVVSPLHF

size: .
D: TRBD1
V: TRBV9
J: TRBJ2-4
DNA: TGTGCCAGCAGCGGATCCGGGACAGGAGGAGCCAAAAACATTCAGTACTTC
CDR3: CASSGSGTGGAKNIQYF

size: many
D: .
V: TRBV3-1
J: TRBJ1-4
DNA: TGTGCCAGCAGGGCGGAGGGGGAAAAACTGTTTTTT
CDR3: CASRAEGEKLFF

size: .
D: .
V: TRBV19
J: TRBJ1-4
DNA: TGTGCCAGTAGTATAGGGAGCGGAGAGGCGGAACTGTTTTTT
CDR3: CASSIGSGEAELFF

size: .
D: .
V: TRBV15
J: TRBJ1-1
DNA: TGTGCCACCAGCAGAGATCCAGGAACCAAAGCTTTCTTT
CDR3: CATSRDPGTKAFF

size: .
D: .
V: TRBV29-1
J: TRBJ1-5
DNA: TGCAGCGTGGGTAAGGGTAGCAATCAGCCCCAGCATTTT
CDR3: CSVGKGSNQPQHF

size: .
D: .
V: TRBV10-3
J: TRBJ1-5
DNA: TGTGCCATCAAAAGGGGCCAGGGAAATCAGCCCCAGCATTTT
CDR3: CAIKRGQGNQPQHF

size: few
D: TRBD1
V: TRBV30
J: TRBJ2-7
DNA: TGTGCCTGGAGTCAGGGGGTAAGCAGCCTGTCCTACGGGCAGTACTTC
CDR3: CAWSQGVSSLSYGQYF

size: .
D: .
V: TRBV27
J: TRBJ2-1
DNA: TGTGCCAGCAGTTCCTTTCCGGATTACAATGAGCAGTTCTTC
CDR3: CASSSFPDYNEQFF

size: .
D: TRBD1
V: TRBV7-9
J: TRBJ2-7
DNA: TGTGCCAGCAGCTCACCGGGACAGGGAATTGCCGATTCCTACGAGCAGTGCTTC
CDR3: CASSSPGQGIADSYEQCF